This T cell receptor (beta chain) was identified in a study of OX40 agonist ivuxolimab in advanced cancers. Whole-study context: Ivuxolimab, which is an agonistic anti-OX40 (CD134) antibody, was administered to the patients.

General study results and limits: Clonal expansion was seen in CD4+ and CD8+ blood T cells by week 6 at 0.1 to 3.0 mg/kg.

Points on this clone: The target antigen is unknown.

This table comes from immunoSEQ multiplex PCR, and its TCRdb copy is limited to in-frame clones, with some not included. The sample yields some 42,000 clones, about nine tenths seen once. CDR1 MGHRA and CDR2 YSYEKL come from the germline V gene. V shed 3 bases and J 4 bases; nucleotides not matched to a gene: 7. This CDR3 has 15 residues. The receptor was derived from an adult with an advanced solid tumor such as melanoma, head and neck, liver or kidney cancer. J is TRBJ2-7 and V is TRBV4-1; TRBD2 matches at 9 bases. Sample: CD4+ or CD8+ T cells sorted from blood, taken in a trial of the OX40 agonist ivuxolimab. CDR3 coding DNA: TGCGCCAGCAGCCACCTGACTAGCGGTCCTTACGAGCAGTACTTC. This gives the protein CASSHLTSGPYEQYF.